One and the same sample provided the 9 T cell receptor beta chains below, sequenced in a study of T cell repertoires in cytomegalovirus infection. The antigens of these receptors remain unknown. Via MiXCR, TCRdb re-called the reads, giving one row per CDR3 protein. The sample lists 300,000 to 400,000 distinct CDR3 sequences; approximately 32% were seen once. The specimen comprised cultured PBMCs, sampled from culture after CMV antigen stimulation. Receptors originate from a human donor in good health (CMV status not recorded). Some clones in this sample may be carry-over from other donors' samples.

This CDR3 is CSAGLPGPQETQYF. DNA of the CDR3: TGCAGTGCCGGTCTTCCGGGACCCCAAGAGACCCAGTACTTC. V is TRBV20-1 and J is TRBJ2-5; tentatively, D is TRBD1 or TRBD2 (5 bases each). The V end lost 6 bases, the J end lost 1 base, and 15 bases lay between the germline ends. CDR1 DFQATT and CDR2 SNEGSKA come from the germline V gene (reference sequence). The CDR3 is made up of 14 amino acids.

This clonotype has just a few counts. The rearrangement uses TRBV7-9 and TRBJ1-1; perhaps TRBD1 as D (6 bases). Germline V lookup: CDR1 SEHNR, CDR2 FQNEAQ (reference sequence). This CDR3 spans 16 amino acids. The V end was cut by 3 bases, the J end by 3 bases, with 17 bases between. The CDR3 DNA is TGTGCCAGCAGCTTTTGGGGGCGGGGTGAGGACACTGAAGCTTTCTTT. It codes for CASSFWGRGEDTEAFF.

This clonotype has only a few counts. This chain links TRBV7-3 with TRBJ1-3; 10 nucleotides match TRBD1. The CDR3 has 15 residues. Per germline, CDR1 SGHTA and CDR2 FQGTGA. Unmatched junction bases numbered 3, after V lost 5 bases and J lost 2 bases. The chain's CDR3 is CASSTGTGAGNTIYF. Written as DNA, the CDR3 is TGTGCCAGCAGCACAGGGACAGGGGCTGGAAACACCATATATTTT.

J is TRBJ2-1 and V is TRBV7-3; 12 bases map to TRBD2. The CDR3 consists of 16 residues. V lost 4 bases, J lost 7 bases, and 8 bases stayed unmatched. Germline CDR1 reads SGHTA; CDR2 reads FQGTGA. The CDR3 loop reads CASSSSLAGGFNEQFF. The CDR3 DNA is TGTGCCAGCAGCTCCTCTCTAGCGGGGGGGTTTAATGAGCAGTTCTTC. Full variable domain (missing parts from reference TRBV7-3 and TRBJ2-1): GAGVSQTPSNKVTEKGKYVELRCDPISGHTALYWYRQSLGQGPEFLIYFQGTGAADDSGLPNDRFFAVRPEGSVSTLKIQRTERGDSAVYLCASSSSLAGGFNEQFFGPGTRLTVL.

The chain couples TRBV27 to TRBJ2-7; 7 bases are a match to TRBD2. Germline lookup yields CDR1 MNHEY and CDR2 SMNVEV (reference sequence). The CDR3 loop spans 14 amino acids. The junction had 6 bases not matched to a gene; V was cut back by 3 bases and J by 4 bases. The CDR3 nucleotides read TGTGCCAGCAGTTTTGGAAGGGGAGGGTACGAGCAGTACTTC. It is translated as CASSFGRGGYEQYF.

The rearrangement links TRBV18 to TRBJ2-2; D is possibly TRBD1 (5 bases). V gave up 3 bases and J gave up 2 bases, with 10 bases separating them. CDR3 length: 15 amino acids. Looked up from germline, CDR1 is KGHSH and CDR2 is LQKENI. The CDR3 DNA reads as TGTGCCAGCTCACCCAGCACAGGCAACACCGGGGAGCTGTTTTTT. Translating gives CASSPSTGNTGELFF.

This clonotype was counted a few times. CDR3 amino acids: CASSQDGGYQETQYF. CDR3 nucleotides: TGTGCCAGCAGCCAAGATGGAGGGTACCAAGAGACCCAGTACTTC. V gene TRBV4-2 combines with J gene TRBJ2-5, with a weak D call TRBD2 (6 bases). The germline gives CDR1 LGHNA, CDR2 YNFKEQ. This CDR3 contains 15 residues. V was trimmed by 0 bases and J by 0 bases, leaving 8 bases between them.

CDR3 DNA sequence: TGTGCCAGCAGCCTATCGGGGGTCACCTACAATGAGCAGTTCTTC. Translation: CASSLSGVTYNEQFF. The gene calls are TRBV7-8 and TRBJ2-1, with D possibly being TRBD2 (6 bases). This CDR3 is 15 amino acids long. Germline-derived CDR1 and CDR2 are SGHVS and FQNEAQ. Trimming took 5 bases from V and 2 from J, leaving 13 bases between them.

V and J are TRBV7-4 and TRBJ2-3, with 9 bases lining up with TRBD1. Germline V gene sequence: CDR1 SGHVT, CDR2 SQSDAQ. The CDR3 is made up of 15 amino acids. With 5 bases clipped from V and 4 bases from J, the junction kept 7 bases outside the gene matches. CDR3 sequence (DNA): TGTGCCAGCAGCGGGACAGGGTTTAATCCAGATACGCAGTATTTT. Its protein is CASSGTGFNPDTQYF.